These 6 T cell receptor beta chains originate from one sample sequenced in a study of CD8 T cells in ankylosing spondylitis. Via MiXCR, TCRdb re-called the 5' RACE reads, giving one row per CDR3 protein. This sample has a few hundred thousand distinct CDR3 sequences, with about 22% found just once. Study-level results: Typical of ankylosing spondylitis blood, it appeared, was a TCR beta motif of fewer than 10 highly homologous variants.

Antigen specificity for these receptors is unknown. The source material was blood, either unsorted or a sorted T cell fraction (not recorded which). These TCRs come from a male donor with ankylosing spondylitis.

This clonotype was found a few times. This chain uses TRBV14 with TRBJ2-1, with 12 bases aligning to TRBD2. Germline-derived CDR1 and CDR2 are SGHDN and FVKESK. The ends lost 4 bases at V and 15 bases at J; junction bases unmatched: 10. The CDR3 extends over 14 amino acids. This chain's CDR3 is CASSLGLAGAILFF. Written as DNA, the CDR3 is TGTGCCAGCAGCCTGGGACTAGCGGGCGCAATTTTGTTCTTC.

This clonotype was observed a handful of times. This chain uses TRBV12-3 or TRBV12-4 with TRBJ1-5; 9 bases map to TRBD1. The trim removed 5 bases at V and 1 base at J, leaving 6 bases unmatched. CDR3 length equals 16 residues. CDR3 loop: CASSPDRGTSNQPQHF. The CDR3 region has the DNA TGTGCCAGCAGTCCCGACAGGGGGACAAGCAATCAGCCCCAGCATTTT.

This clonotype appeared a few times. CDR3 in amino acids: CSVRFGGGYEQYF. The DNA of the CDR3 is TGCAGCGTTAGGTTCGGGGGTGGCTACGAGCAGTACTTC. J is TRBJ2-7 and V is TRBV29-1, with TRBD2 as a possible D gene (6 bases). This CDR3 comprises 13 residues. Germline CDR1 SQVTM, CDR2 ANQGSEA. The V end lost 5 bases, the J end lost 3 bases, and 14 bases lay between the germline ends.

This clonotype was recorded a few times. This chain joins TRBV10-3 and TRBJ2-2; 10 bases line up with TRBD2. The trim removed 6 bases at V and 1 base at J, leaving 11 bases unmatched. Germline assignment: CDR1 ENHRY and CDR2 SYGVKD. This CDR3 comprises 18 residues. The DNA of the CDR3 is TGTGCCATCAGGCCAAGCGGGAGGGCCGGTAGGAACACCGGGGAGCTGTTTTTT. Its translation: CAIRPSGRAGRNTGELFF.

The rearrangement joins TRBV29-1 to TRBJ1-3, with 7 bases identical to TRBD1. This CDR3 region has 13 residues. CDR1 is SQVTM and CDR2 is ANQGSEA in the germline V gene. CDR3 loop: CTALGDSRNTIYF. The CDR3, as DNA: TGCACAGCGTTAGGGGACAGTCGAAACACCATATATTTT.

Written as DNA, the CDR3 is TGTGCCATCAGTTCCCTCTCAGGGGTTAAGGGCACTGAAGCTTTCTTT. Its protein product is CAISSLSGVKGTEAFF. The rearrangement links TRBV10-3 to TRBJ1-1; possible D gene TRBD1, 6 bases. CDR3 length: 16 residues. V lost 5 bases and J 4 bases, leaving 20 bases between the germline ends. Germline CDR1 reads ENHRY; CDR2 reads SYGVKD.